This T cell receptor (beta chain) was documented in a study of beta chain features in type 1 diabetes. Study results and caveats: Sampled from patients, naive, central memory and Treg TCRB repertoires appeared more similar than those sampled from healthy donors. Researchers report that Type 1 diabetes patients had moderately but significantly shorter TCRB CDR3s across all four CD4+ subsets.

There are 15 residues in the CDR3. Germline V lookup: CDR1 LNHDA, CDR2 SQIVND (reference sequence). The trim removed 4 bases at V and 5 bases at J, leaving 6 bases unmatched. Since all of the isolated RNA was reverse transcribed, expressed TCRB transcripts were what got sequenced. Clones were read by immunoSEQ multiplex PCR, and TCRdb kept only the in-frame ones, dropping some. The sample comprises more than 250,000 clones, over 20% of which are singletons, and around 0.03% rests with the top ten. This clone has a handful of counts. Its antigen is unknown. Sequencing was carried out using naive CD4+ T cells from blood. The TCR was taken from a woman aged 40-49 years with type 1 diabetes. This chain joins TRBV19 and TRBJ2-1; 9 nucleotides agree with TRBD1. CDR3 in DNA: TGTGCCAGTAGTACCCGGGACAGGGAACACAATGAGCAGTTCTTC. It is translated as CASSTRDREHNEQFF.